These 7 T cell receptor beta chains were sequenced from one sample in a study of T cells in women clearing cervical HPV infection. Generated by immunoSEQ multiplex PCR, the TCRdb table keeps only in-frame clones and is missing some. The listing contains approximately 34,000 clones. The sequencing input was blood buffy coat. The receptors shown here come from a woman between 18 and 70 years old with a cervical HPV16 infection that either progressed to CIN3+ or cleared (not recorded which).

On this clone itself: The CDR3 end is not reached by the read, which stops 3 residues before it; the germline J gene fills it in. The V gene is TRBV19, the J gene TRBJ2-3, with 7 nucleotides matching TRBD1. Germline V gene sequence: CDR1 LNHDA, CDR2 SQIVND (reference sequence). J was trimmed by 3 bases and V by 3 bases; bases with no gene match: 12. The CDR3 has 17 residues. The DNA read from the CDR3 is TGTGCCAGTAGTATCTCCTACGACAGGGTAGGGACAGATACG. It is translated as CASSISYDRVGTDT. The full CDR3 reads CASSISYDRVGTDTQYF.

As regards this clone: The missing CDR3 end, 3 residues past where the read stops, is filled in from the germline J gene. The V and J genes are TRBV18 and TRBJ1-6; 9 bases are shared with TRBD1. Germline V lookup: CDR1 KGHSH, CDR2 LQKENI. This CDR3 has 17 amino acids. After removal of 5 bases from V and 9 bases from J, the junction contained 14 bases not matched to a gene. CDR3 DNA (partial): TGTGCCAGCTCAATGACCCGGGACAGGGACGTTGGTTCACCC. Translation gives CASSMTRDRDVGSP. The entire CDR3 protein reads CASSMTRDRDVGSPLHF.

Considering frequency, this clone is medium-sized (0.01 to 0.1%). The CDR3 goes on 3 residues after the read ends, and that part is filled in from the germline J gene. This chain uses TRBV18 with TRBJ2-5; tentative D call: TRBD2 (6 bases). This CDR3 is 15 amino acids long. V lost 3 bases, J lost 5 bases, and 16 bases lay in between. Looked up from germline, CDR1 is KGHSH and CDR2 is LQKENI. CDR3 region: CASSPAGLRVETQYF. The DNA read from the CDR3 is TGTGCCAGCTCACCGGCGGGACTCCGGGTTGAGACC.

Turning to this clone: The CDR3 goes on 3 residues after the read ends, and that part is filled in from the germline J gene. The chain uses TRBV11-1 and TRBJ2-3; D gene uncertain. This CDR3 region has 14 residues. V gave up 3 bases and J gave up 0 bases, with 7 bases separating them. Germline CDR1 SGHAT, CDR2 FQDESV (reference sequence). CDR3 sequence: CASSFYYSTDTQYF. The DNA read from the CDR3 is TGTGCCAGCAGCTTTTACTATAGCACAGATACG.

Comment on this clone: Read data end 3 residues before the CDR3 end; the end is taken from the germline J gene. The chain links TRBV7-9 to TRBJ2-7, with unresolved D. The V end lost 3 bases, the J end lost 4 bases, and 13 bases lay between the germline ends. The CDR3 length is 14 residues. The V gene's germline CDR1 is SEHNR and CDR2 FQNEAQ (reference sequence). The part of the CDR3 DNA that was read is TGTGCCAGCAGCTTTAGAACAGCCATTTACGAG. Its protein product is CASSFRTAIYE. The full CDR3 reads CASSFRTAIYEQYF.

With respect to this clone: The read ends 3 residues before the CDR3 terminus; that terminus is restored from the germline J gene. The chain is built from TRBV13 and TRBJ1-2; possibly TRBD1 for D (6 bases). This CDR3 is 16 amino acids long. The germline V gene has CDR1 PRHDT and CDR2 FYEKMQ (reference sequence). The germline V and J ends were trimmed by 0 bases and 4 bases, with 15 bases remaining between them. Incomplete CDR3 DNA: TGTGCCAGCAGCTTAGGCCTTGGGGGGGGCGCCTATGGC. Protein product: CASSLGLGGGAYG. The whole CDR3 sequence is CASSLGLGGGAYGYTF.

Points on this clone: The CDR3 end is not reached by the read, which stops 3 residues before it; the germline J gene fills it in. This rearrangement joins TRBV6-1 to TRBJ2-7; 8 bases agree with TRBD1. Trimming at V came to 3 bases and at J to 6 bases, leaving 7 bases not matched to a gene. This CDR3 has 14 amino acids. The germline V gene has CDR1 MNHNS and CDR2 SASEGT. CDR3 bases read: TGTGCCAGCAGTGACAACAGGGGGGTTGGCGAG. It encodes CASSDNRGVGE. In full, the CDR3 is CASSDNRGVGEQYF.